This TCR beta chain was recovered during a study of cytomegalovirus exposure and HLA in healthy donors. Each donor's status was that of a healthy bone marrow donor. This clone was picked up one time. Antigen specificity is unknown. Amplification used 60 Vbeta primers and 13 Jbeta primers. Assay used: immunoSEQ multiplex PCR; TCRdb lists only in-frame clones, some missing. Of roughly 200,000 clones detected, 70% to 90% appear once; the ten largest clones hold around 0.34%. This CDR3 has 11 amino acids. Germline V gene data show CDR1 as SGHVS and CDR2 as FNYEAQ. V dropped 4 bases and J dropped 11 bases, with 9 bases sitting between them. Study-level results: Some TCR beta chains (around 180 of them) were listed as cytomegalovirus-associated. In a later analysis, TCR beta V- and J-gene trimming showed a link to a missense DCLRE1C variant.

The chain uses TRBV7-6 and TRBJ1-5, with D possibly matching TRBD1 (5 bases). This TCR was recovered from a woman in her twenties or thirties in good health and CMV-seronegative. The sequenced material came from PBMCs. CDR3 DNA: TGTGCCAGCAGCTCAGGGTCGGCCCAGCATTTT. Translating it yields CASSSGSAQHF.